What follows are 9 T cell receptor beta chains derived from one specimen sequenced in a study of blood T cell repertoires in COVID-19. Sequencing was performed with immunoSEQ multiplex PCR; in TCRdb, only in-frame clones are kept and a portion is missing. The table shows tens of thousands of clones, with 84% occurring only once. Specimen: peripheral blood. These receptors originate from a man over 45 with active COVID-19.

The chain is built from TRBV5-1 and TRBJ2-1, with TRBD2 matching 7 bases. The CDR3 is 14 amino acids. Germline assignment: CDR1 SGHRS and CDR2 YFSETQ. Unmatched junction bases numbered 11, after V lost 6 bases and J lost 8 bases. The CDR3 DNA is TGCGCCAGCACTACCGGGACTATGTATTATGAGCAGTTCTTC. Protein sequence: CASTTGTMYYEQFF.

J is TRBJ1-2 and V is TRBV9; TRBD1 matches at 8 bases. The germline V gene has CDR1 SGDLS and CDR2 YYNGEE. This CDR3 is built from 14 residues. The V and J ends lost 4 bases and 4 bases, in that order; junction bases with no gene match: 6. The CDR3 nucleotides read TGTGCCAGCAGCAGAGACAGGGGTGGCTATGGCTACACCTTC. It is translated as CASSRDRGGYGYTF.

This clone was observed a single time. The CDR3 protein is CSVRGQGANGYTF. The CDR3 DNA follows: TGCAGCGTTAGAGGACAGGGGGCTAATGGCTACACCTTC. The chain has TRBV29-1 and TRBJ1-2; 11 positions agree with TRBD1. This CDR3 contains 13 residues. Germline V gene lookup returns CDR1 SQVTM and CDR2 ANQGSEA. J was trimmed by 6 bases and V by 5 bases; bases with no gene match: 5. The full variable domain, with the rest looked up from reference TRBV29-1 and TRBJ1-2, is SAVISQKPSRDICQRGTSLTIQCQVDSQVTMMFWYRQQPGQSLTLIATANQGSEATYESGFVIDKFPISRPNLTFSTLTVSNMSPEDSSIYLCSVRGQGANGYTFGSGTRLTVV.

The V call is TRBV2, the J call TRBJ2-5; no clear D gene. V was clipped by 2 bases and J by 5 bases, with 3 bases between them. The CDR3 loop spans 11 amino acids. Germline V gives CDR1 SNHLY, CDR2 FYNNEI. CDR3 residues: CASSELETQYF. The CDR3 region has the DNA TGTGCCAGCAGTGAACTGGAGACCCAGTACTTC.

The chain links TRBV3-1 (or the pseudogene TRBV3-2) to TRBJ2-2; TRBD1 matches 7 bases. In germline, CDR1 is LGHDT, CDR2 YNNKEL (reference sequence). J lost 4 bases, V lost 1 base, and 0 bases had no gene match. CDR3 length equals 14 residues. CDR3 DNA sequence: TGTGCCAGCAGCCAAGGACAGGGCACCGGGGAGCTGTTTTTT. Translating it yields CASSQGQGTGELFF.

The rearrangement joins TRBV5-1 to TRBJ2-3; 7 bases align to TRBD2. This CDR3 spans 14 amino acids. Germline values: CDR1 SGHRS, CDR2 YFSETQ. The ends lost 5 bases at V and 2 bases at J; junction bases unmatched: 5. In DNA, the CDR3 is TGCGCCAGCAGACCGGGACTAATCACAGATACGCAGTATTTT. It encodes CASRPGLITDTQYF.

The chain employs TRBV2 and TRBJ1-4; no reliable D call. This CDR3 is 12 amino acids long. V was pared by 3 bases and J by 7 bases, with 6 bases between. Germline V gene sequence: CDR1 SNHLY, CDR2 FYNNEI. The CDR3: CASSEFSEKLFF. CDR3 bases: TGTGCCAGCAGTGAGTTTAGTGAAAAACTGTTTTTT.

This clone was recorded once. The CDR3 reads CSVEVPGKYEQYF. CDR3 nucleotide sequence: TGCAGCGTTGAGGTCCCGGGGAAATACGAGCAGTACTTC. This rearrangement joins TRBV29-1 to TRBJ2-7, with D maybe TRBD2 (5 bases). V lost 3 bases to trimming and J lost 4 bases, with 13 bases between them. This CDR3 has 13 residues. The V gene's germline CDR1 is SQVTM and CDR2 ANQGSEA.

The chain combines TRBV7-6 with TRBJ2-1; TRBD1 aligns across 7 bases. CDR1 is SGHVS and CDR2 is FNYEAQ in the germline V gene. After removal of 2 bases from V and 2 bases from J, the junction contained 3 bases not matched to a gene. The CDR3 loop spans 15 amino acids. CDR3 amino acids: CASSLKGGPYNEQFF. CDR3 DNA sequence: TGTGCCAGCAGCTTAAAAGGGGGCCCCTACAATGAGCAGTTCTTC.